The next 32 T cell receptor beta chains were all read from a single sample in a study of blood T cell repertoires in COVID-19. The data were produced by immunoSEQ multiplex PCR, yet TCRdb's version contains in-frame clones alone and is incomplete. This repertoire shows approximately 120,000 clones, roughly 88% found once; its top ten account for around 8%. The sequenced material came from peripheral blood. Source of these receptors: a woman of 80 years or more with active or convalescent COVID-19.

V usage is TRBV12-3 or TRBV12-4 and J usage is TRBJ2-5, with D unclear. The germline V and J ends were trimmed by 3 bases and 5 bases, with 7 bases remaining between them. This CDR3 has 12 residues. The CDR3 DNA follows: TGTGCCAGCAGTTTTAGTTCGGAGACCCAGTACTTC. Translating it yields CASSFSSETQYF.

This clone has only a few counts. The chain recombines TRBV4-2 with TRBJ1-2; 9 bases align to TRBD1. The CDR3 length is 16 residues. CDR1 LGHNA and CDR2 YNFKEQ come from the germline V gene. The V segment lost 3 bases and the J segment 4 bases; nucleotides outside the gene matches: 9. The CDR3 loop is CASSQAPQGAGYGYTF. DNA for the CDR3: TGTGCCAGCAGCCAGGCACCACAGGGGGCGGGCTATGGCTACACCTTC.

CDR3 region: CASSQPGLAGGREQFF. Here the CDR3 DNA reads TGTGCCAGCAGCCAACCGGGACTAGCGGGAGGGCGCGAGCAGTTCTTC. The chain carries TRBV3-1 (or the pseudogene TRBV3-2) and TRBJ2-1; 16 bases are a match to TRBD2. This CDR3 region has 16 residues. The trim removed 2 bases at V and 10 bases at J, leaving 5 bases unmatched. Germline V gives CDR1 LGHDT, CDR2 YNNKEL (reference sequence).

The V call is TRBV30, the J call TRBJ2-7; D gene unclear. V was cut by 2 bases and J by 2 bases, with 16 bases left in between. The CDR3 has 15 amino acids. In germline, CDR1 is GTSNPN, CDR2 SVGIG (reference sequence). The CDR3 protein is CAWSHYRSPPYEQYF. The CDR3 DNA reads as TGTGCCTGGAGTCACTACCGGTCGCCCCCCTACGAGCAGTACTTC.

V usage is TRBV19 and J usage is TRBJ2-1; TRBD2 might be the D (5 bases). The CDR3 runs 13 residues. V was clipped by 5 bases and J by 0 bases, with 5 bases between them. CDR1 is LNHDA and CDR2 is SQIVND in the germline V gene (reference sequence). CDR3 bases: TGTGCCAGTAGTGGGAGCTCCTACAATGAGCAGTTCTTC. Translation: CASSGSSYNEQFF. Complete variable domain (other parts from reference TRBV19 and TRBJ2-1): DGGITQSPKYLFRKEGQNVTLSCEQNLNHDAMYWYRQDPGQGLRLIYYSQIVNDFQKGDIAEGYSVSREKKESFPLTVTSAQKNPTAFYLCASSGSSYNEQFFGPGTRLTVL.

The chain carries TRBV27 and TRBJ1-6, with TRBD1 identical over 8 bases. CDR3 length: 18 amino acids. V shed 5 bases and J 0 bases; nucleotides not matched to a gene: 9. Germline-derived CDR1 and CDR2 are MNHEY and SMNVEV (reference sequence). The CDR3 protein is CASSPERDRSSYNSPLHF. The CDR3 DNA follows: TGTGCCAGCAGTCCCGAACGGGACAGGAGCTCCTATAATTCACCCCTCCACTTT.

The gene calls are TRBV2 and TRBJ2-7; perhaps TRBD1 as D (6 bases). The germline V gene has CDR1 SNHLY and CDR2 FYNNEI. The CDR3 has 13 amino acids. With 7 bases removed from V and 4 bases from J, the gap between germline ends came to 14 bases. CDR3 loop: CASTGQRTYEQYF. The CDR3 nucleotides read TGTGCCAGCACCGGACAGCGGACTTACGAGCAGTACTTC.

The chain carries TRBV5-1 and TRBJ1-4, with 8 nucleotides matching TRBD1. Germline V gives CDR1 SGHRS, CDR2 YFSETQ. CDR3 size: 15 residues. After removal of 5 bases from V and 3 bases from J, the junction contained 6 bases not matched to a gene. The CDR3 reads CASRPTGGSNEKLFF. For the CDR3, the DNA is TGCGCCAGCAGGCCTACAGGGGGTTCTAATGAAAAACTGTTTTTT.

The chain uses TRBV7-9 and TRBJ1-1, with 12 bases lining up with TRBD1. Trimming at V came to 4 bases and at J to 6 bases, leaving 12 bases not matched to a gene. The CDR3 is 17 amino acids. CDR1 and CDR2 from the germline V gene are SEHNR and FQNEAQ (reference sequence). The CDR3: CASSSPPWGQGAPEAFF. As DNA, the CDR3 is TGTGCCAGCAGCTCACCCCCATGGGGACAGGGGGCTCCTGAAGCTTTCTTT.

The V call is TRBV28, the J call TRBJ1-5; unclear D gene. The CDR3 covers 15 residues. Trimming shortened V by 3 bases and J by 3 bases, and 12 bases separated the two germline ends. Germline V CDR1 and CDR2: MDHEN, SYDVKM. The CDR3 region is CASSLSSWSNQPQHF. The CDR3 nucleotides are TGTGCCAGCAGTTTGAGTTCGTGGTCCAATCAGCCCCAGCATTTT.

The V and J genes are TRBV7-9 and TRBJ2-5; a weak D match, TRBD1 (6 bases). This CDR3 has 16 amino acids. Trimming cost V 1 base and J 5 bases, with 17 bases left between them. Looked up from germline, CDR1 is SEHNR and CDR2 is FQNEAQ (reference sequence). CDR3 nucleotide sequence: TGTGCCAGCAGCTTAGGGCAGCTCCCAAGGGGGGAGACCCAGTACTTC. Translation: CASSLGQLPRGETQYF.

CDR3 sequence: CASSDGQVRNEQFF. The CDR3 coding sequence is TGTGCCAGCAGCGATGGACAGGTTAGAAATGAGCAGTTCTTC. V usage is TRBV7-9 and J usage is TRBJ2-1, with 7 bases lining up with TRBD1. Germline V gene lookup returns CDR1 SEHNR and CDR2 FQNEAQ (reference sequence). This CDR3 contains 14 residues. With 5 bases clipped from V and 7 bases from J, the junction kept 8 bases outside the gene matches.

The genes are TRBV30 and TRBJ2-7, with D possibly being TRBD2 (6 bases). CDR3 length equals 14 residues. Germline CDR1 is GTSNPN and CDR2 is SVGIG (reference sequence). V lost 0 bases to trimming and J lost 4 bases, with 13 bases between them. CDR3 sequence: CAWSVRAGRYEQYF. In nucleotides, the CDR3 is TGTGCCTGGAGTGTAAGGGCGGGAAGGTACGAGCAGTACTTC.

This CDR3 reads CASSPRAGLADPYEQYF. The DNA for the CDR3 is TGCGCCAGCAGCCCCAGGGCGGGACTAGCGGACCCCTACGAGCAGTACTTC. This sequence joins TRBV5-1 and TRBJ2-7, with TRBD2 identical over 11 bases. Germline trimming cut 4 bases from V and 2 bases from J; bases unmatched to any gene: 11. CDR1 is SGHRS, CDR2 YFSETQ, per germline. CDR3 size: 17 residues.

The chain recombines TRBV27 with TRBJ2-1; 8 positions agree with TRBD2. V gave up 4 bases and J gave up 4 bases; unmatched junction bases: 9. There are 16 residues in the CDR3. Germline CDR1 reads MNHEY; CDR2 reads SMNVEV (reference sequence). CDR3 nucleotide sequence: TGTGCCAGCAGTTCCCCCCGGACTAGCCGATACAATGAGCAGTTCTTC. Translated, it gives CASSSPRTSRYNEQFF.

The chain links TRBV5-1 to TRBJ1-5; 10 positions agree with TRBD1. The trim removed 4 bases at V and 6 bases at J, leaving 7 bases unmatched. In germline, CDR1 is SGHRS, CDR2 YFSETQ. The CDR3 contains 15 residues. This CDR3 reads CASSPGGTGAQPQHF. The CDR3 coding sequence is TGCGCCAGCAGCCCGGGAGGGACAGGGGCTCAGCCCCAGCATTTT.

The CDR3 region has the DNA TGTGCCAGCAGAAGTAGTCAGGGACTAAACTACGAGCAGTACTTC. Its translation: CASRSSQGLNYEQYF. The chain has TRBV28 and TRBJ2-7; 7 nucleotides agree with TRBD2. The CDR3 contains 15 residues. Germline V gene lookup returns CDR1 MDHEN and CDR2 SYDVKM. After removal of 6 bases from V and 3 bases from J, the junction contained 11 bases not matched to a gene. Looking up the rest from reference TRBV28 and TRBJ2-7 gives the full variable domain: DVKVTQSSRYLVKRTGEKVFLECVQDMDHENMFWYRQDPGLGLRLIYFSYDVKMKEKGDIPEGYSVSREKKERFSLILESASTNQTSMYLCASRSSQGLNYEQYFGPGTRLTVT.

CDR3 protein: CASSSAAGTSGLSSYNEQFF. The CDR3 coding sequence is TGTGCCAGCAGCTCCGCCGCCGGGACTAGCGGCCTCTCTTCCTACAATGAGCAGTTCTTC. The J gene is TRBJ2-1, the V gene TRBV7-6; TRBD2 aligns across 11 bases. The junction had 15 bases not matched to a gene; V was cut back by 4 bases and J by 1 base. CDR3 length equals 20 residues. CDR1 SGHVS and CDR2 FNYEAQ come from the germline V gene. The full variable domain, completed using reference TRBV7-6 and TRBJ2-1, is GAGVSQSPRYKVTKRGQDVALRCDPISGHVSLYWYRQALGQGPEFLTYFNYEAQQDKSGLPNDRFSAERPEGSISTLTIQRTEQRDSAMYRCASSSAAGTSGLSSYNEQFFGPGTRLTVL.

The sample holds a few counts of this clone. V gene TRBV19 combines with J gene TRBJ2-2; 10 nucleotides line up with TRBD2. Germline V lookup: CDR1 LNHDA, CDR2 SQIVND (reference sequence). V was pared by 5 bases and J by 0 bases, with 6 bases of the junction left unmatched. The CDR3 runs 17 residues. This CDR3 is CASSFKSGRANTGELFF. The CDR3 DNA sequence: TGTGCCAGTAGTTTTAAGAGCGGGAGGGCGAACACCGGGGAGCTGTTTTTT.

The J gene is TRBJ2-7, the V gene TRBV6-5; TRBD2 is a possible D gene (5 bases). Between the trimmed V and J ends, which lost 0 bases and 0 bases, there was a span of 12 bases. The germline gives CDR1 MNHEY, CDR2 SVGAGI. The CDR3 spans 16 residues. The CDR3 DNA follows: TGTGCCAGCAGTTACTCCCAGCGGTCTAGCTCCTACGAGCAGTACTTC. Translated, it gives CASSYSQRSSSYEQYF.

V gene TRBV5-1 combines with J gene TRBJ1-5; perhaps TRBD1 as D (5 bases). This CDR3 is built from 14 residues. In germline, CDR1 is SGHRS, CDR2 YFSETQ. The V and J ends lost 3 bases and 6 bases respectively, with 13 bases between them. In nucleotides, the CDR3 is TGCGCCAGCAGCTCAGGGAATTCGGGTCAGCCCCAGCATTTT. Protein product: CASSSGNSGQPQHF.

This clone was recorded once. The chain combines TRBV6-1 with TRBJ1-2; unclear D gene. CDR1 and CDR2 from the germline V gene are MNHNS and SASEGT. CDR3 length: 13 amino acids. The V and J ends lost 3 bases and 2 bases respectively, with 7 bases between them. The CDR3 nucleotides read TGTGCCAGCAGTGAGGCGGCAAACTATGGCTACACCTTC. Protein: CASSEAANYGYTF.

V usage is TRBV12-3 or TRBV12-4 and J usage is TRBJ2-7; no definite D call. CDR3 length: 12 residues. V lost 3 bases and J lost 6, with 9 bases in between. The CDR3 loop reads CASSFVTLEQYF. CDR3 in DNA: TGTGCCAGCAGTTTTGTGACACTCGAGCAGTACTTC.

Here the CDR3 reads CASSLGTGGGEQYF. CDR3 coding DNA: TGTGCCAGCAGCCTAGGGACAGGGGGCGGCGAGCAGTACTTC. The chain has TRBV7-3 and TRBJ2-7; 12 nucleotides align to TRBD1. The CDR3 has 14 amino acids. V was clipped by 5 bases and J by 6 bases; unmatched bases: 5. The germline CDR1 and CDR2 sequences are SGHTA and FQGTGA. Full variable domain (outside the CDR3, taken from reference TRBV7-3 and TRBJ2-7): GAGVSQTPSNKVTEKGKYVELRCDPISGHTALYWYRQSLGQGPEFLIYFQGTGAADDSGLPNDRFFAVRPEGSVSTLKIQRTERGDSAVYLCASSLGTGGGEQYFGPGTRLTVT.

The rearrangement uses TRBV27 and TRBJ1-2; 7 nucleotides agree with TRBD1. The CDR3 has 12 amino acids. Germline assignment: CDR1 MNHEY and CDR2 SMNVEV (reference sequence). The ends lost 5 bases at V and 7 bases at J; junction bases unmatched: 4. The CDR3 DNA follows: TGTGCCAGCAGTATCGACAGGGTTGGCTACACCTTC. This codes for CASSIDRVGYTF.

This rearrangement joins TRBV4-1 to TRBJ2-5; TRBD2 might be the D (6 bases). Trimming pared 4 bases from V and 4 bases from J, leaving 19 bases between. CDR1 and CDR2 from the germline V gene are MGHRA and YSYEKL. The CDR3 length is 16 residues. As DNA, the CDR3 is TGCGCCAGCAGCCGCGCACCCCCGGGAGCGGGAGAGACCCAGTACTTC. This translates into CASSRAPPGAGETQYF.

The chain combines TRBV6-4 with TRBJ2-1, with 8 bases aligning to TRBD2. The CDR3 runs 14 residues. CDR1 is MRHNA and CDR2 is SNTAGT in the germline V gene. With 0 bases clipped from V and 6 bases from J, the junction kept 1 base outside the gene matches. The CDR3 loop reads CASSDSTSVNEQFF. CDR3 DNA sequence: TGTGCCAGCAGTGACTCGACTAGCGTCAATGAGCAGTTCTTC.

The V call is TRBV10-3, the J call TRBJ2-7, with D possibly matching TRBD1 (6 bases). Looked up from germline, CDR1 is ENHRY and CDR2 is SYGVKD. The CDR3 sequence is 15 residues long. V was clipped by 0 bases and J by 7 bases, with 16 bases between them. The CDR3 sequence is CAISESTTGRGEQYF. The CDR3 nucleotides are TGTGCCATCAGTGAGTCGACCACAGGGAGAGGAGAGCAGTACTTC.

V usage is TRBV5-6 and J usage is TRBJ2-7; no clear D gene. Germline CDR1 reads SGHDT; CDR2 reads YYEEEE. V gave up 2 bases and J gave up 9 bases, with 6 bases separating them. This CDR3 contains 10 residues. The CDR3 DNA follows: TGTGCCAGCAGCTTACTTAGGCAGTACTTC. Protein: CASSLLRQYF.

The chain combines TRBV9 with TRBJ1-5; D gene uncertain. V lost 0 bases and J 2 bases, leaving 9 bases between the germline ends. The CDR3 contains 15 residues. The germline V gene has CDR1 SGDLS and CDR2 YYNGEE. CDR3 coding DNA: TGTGCCAGCAGCGTAGGTCAGAACGGCAATCAGCCCCAGCATTTT. Translated: CASSVGQNGNQPQHF.

This clone has just one count. This chain joins TRBV6-1 and TRBJ1-4, with TRBD1 identical over 8 bases. Germline V lookup: CDR1 MNHNS, CDR2 SASEGT. The CDR3 consists of 18 residues. V lost 0 bases, J lost 0 bases, and 6 bases stayed unmatched. The CDR3: CASSEARGQVPTNEKLFF. CDR3 in DNA: TGTGCCAGCAGTGAAGCCCGGGGACAGGTCCCAACTAATGAAAAACTGTTTTTT.

The V gene is TRBV7-2, the J gene TRBJ2-3; 11 bases match TRBD2. From germline, CDR1 is SGHTA and CDR2 FQGNSA. J lost 2 bases, V lost 1 base, and 2 bases had no gene match. This CDR3 is built from 16 residues. DNA for the CDR3: TGTGCCAGCAGCTTAGTAGCGGGAGGGCTCACAGATACGCAGTATTTT. Translation gives CASSLVAGGLTDTQYF.